This TCR beta chain was retrieved from a study of cytomegalovirus exposure and HLA in healthy donors (TCRdb year 2017). As for the study more broadly: An earlier analysis of roughly 500 of the donors reported 276 Gb of sequence data and around 120 million unique TCR beta sequences obtained from about 200 million T cells. An early release that covered about 600 HLA-typed donors contained approximately 290 gigabases of sequencing data and 65 million to 100 million unique TCR sequences. The number of typed donors differed by locus: about 620-630 for A, B, C, DRB1 and DQB1; 522 for DQA1; 606 for DPA1; and 400 to 480 for DPB1. Of the roughly 400 genotyped donors, 65% to 90% fell in the genetic ancestry cluster associated with self-reported Caucasian donors. In a later analysis, previously published TCR beta repertoires from roughly 710 donors were re-analyzed and high-resolution HLA genotyping was added so that TCR occurrence patterns could be studied. The study profiled the T cell repertoires of 500 to 800 subjects by immunosequencing and related them to cytomegalovirus serostatus. A later genetic analysis used genome-wide SNP genotypes for about 55% of the 666 donors, treating that subset as a discovery cohort. HLA typing covered class I and class II loci at four-digit resolution. Rather than drawing on any new phenotypic data, the later analysis identified candidate immune exposures from TCR beta sequences and the way those sequences occurred across donors. Among under 450 genotyped donors of the cohort, an average of 235,054 unique TCR beta nucleotide sequences were sequenced per donor, roughly 20% of them non-productive. All discovery cohort repertoires had been generated on a single sequencing platform. Donor age, sex, ethnicity and CMV serostatus were compiled together with the repertoire data. The study combined high-throughput TCR immunosequencing, statistical association of individual TCRs with disease status, and machine learning to predict cytomegalovirus infection status. Along with the roughly 670-subject first cohort, a separate validation cohort of over a hundred different subjects was used. In an earlier analysis of 500 to 650 of the donors, high-throughput TCR beta sequencing was used to judge whether each TCR beta V gene segment behaved as functional or pseudogenic. The study aimed to test whether signatures of past pathogen exposure could be identified by cataloging public T cell receptors. Because of strong linkage in the cohort, roughly five DR-DQ haplotypes were treated as single units for association and clustering. Overall results and qualifications from the work: In a later analysis, HLA-associated TCR beta chains showed more clonal expansion and lower generation probabilities than non-associated chains that were equally common. The sequencing pipeline was judged likely to have produced a cluster of highly shared sequence variants as a technical artifact. In the study, approximately 150 TCR beta chains were listed as associated with cytomegalovirus. According to a later genetic analysis, donors in an Asian-associated ancestry cluster had fewer N-insertions in productive TCRs than the roughly 670-donor mean. Presence/absence analyses assumed roughly uniform sequencing depth across donors, an assumption that may not hold. The authors suggested that the approach could potentially be extended to other disease states and immunological phenotypes. Most TCR sequences were seen in very few donors, while some public TCRs were found in many individuals. A few of the identified cytomegalovirus-associated TCR beta chains were confirmed in vitro to be specific for cytomegalovirus antigens. In a later analysis, several top co-occurrence clusters were reported to appear linked to parvovirus B19, influenza, CMV and Epstein-Barr virus. Only TCR beta chains were sequenced in this cohort, and the absence of alpha or paired-chain data limited detectable features. In both the original and validation cohorts, the classifier was reported to diagnose cytomegalovirus status with high specificity and sensitivity. Strong co-occurrence of HLA alleles, especially DR and DQ, made assigning TCR associations to individual alleles difficult. The earlier analysis of some 560 of the donors excluded approximately 15 rarely observed V segments, including chromosome 9 orphons, because counts were too low. An earlier analysis of some 560 of the donors showed that most TCR beta V segments appeared in productive rearrangements either about 87% or about 30% of the time, which broadly matched IMGT annotations. Linkage disequilibrium might explain the correlated functional status among segregating V segments, but an unknown experimental factor could not be excluded. Some IMGT-functional V segments, including TRBV6-2 and TRBV6-3, could not be told apart with the 87-base-pair reads, so those segments were excluded. According to a later analysis, TCR association rates differed among HLA loci, with DRB1 alleles showing the most associated TCRs and HLA-C alleles showing the fewest. A further reported finding was that TCR beta sequences accurately predicted the HLA-A and HLA-B alleles for most subjects in the first cohort. A later analysis found that most CMV-associated TCR beta chains appeared HLA-restricted, with HLA associations seemingly driven largely by CMV exposure. Because HLA typing was missing for some donors at each locus, association tests included only the typed subset. In a later genetic analysis, a missense DCLRE1C variant was associated with V-gene and J-gene trimming of TCR beta chains, and the association was replicated in an independent cohort. A later analysis associated 15,000 or so TCR beta sequences with specific HLA alleles at a false discovery rate of 0.05. CMV serostatus was the only immune exposure information available for the cohort.

Notes on this clone: This receptor's antigen is unknown.

The cohort was made up of under 800 healthy bone marrow donors. At the time of sampling, all cohort members were nominally healthy, though unrecorded immune exposures were likely present. The donor was CMV seropositive and was included in the group of some 290 seropositive cohort members. Each donor provided a peripheral blood sample, and peripheral blood mononuclear cells were used for TCR beta sequencing. Genomic DNA was extracted from the blood cell samples with the Qiagen DNeasy Blood Extraction Kit. The library was produced with the immunoSEQ multiplex PCR assay. The multiplex PCR relied on a mix of 60 forward primers for TCR Vbeta segments and 13 reverse primers for TCR Jbeta segments. Amplification of the CDR3 region of rearranged TCR beta genes was performed with a multiplex PCR assay on genomic DNA. Amplified TCR beta libraries were sequenced as 87-base-pair reads on the Illumina HiSeq System. The paper's processing steps were these. Across the 670 or so repertoires, a later analysis counted some 80 million unique TCR beta chains, roughly 11 million of which were shared by at least two donors. To remove PCR and sequencing errors, raw reads were error-corrected and collapsed into unique sequences using a nearest-neighbor algorithm that merged closely related sequences. Alignment of CDR3 sequences to IMGT reference sequences was used to assign V, D and J gene segments. For a sequence to be retained, a match of at least six nucleotides was required to both a V gene segment and a J gene segment. A rearrangement counted as productive if the CDR3 had no stop codons and remained in frame with V and J, and every other rearrangement counted as non-productive. CDR3 was defined by IMGT convention, running from the second conserved V-encoded cysteine to the conserved J-encoded phenylalanine. The earlier analysis of about 640 of the donors excluded any sequence lacking an unambiguous match to a single V gene segment. An earlier analysis of fewer than 750 of the donors called V segments functional above 56.7% productive rearrangements and segregating when the between-donor standard deviation exceeded 5%. A statistical classification framework was built to diagnose cytomegalovirus status from the catalog of TCR beta chain sequences. A later analysis assigned V and J genes by comparing TCR nucleotide sequences with IMGT/GENE-DB human TR gene sequences. In a later analysis, CDR3 sequences and most-parsimonious VDJ recombination scenarios were assigned using the TCRdist pipeline. In a later analysis, every TCR beta chain was defined by the combination of its CDR3 amino acid sequence and its V-gene family, and reads without a unique V-gene family were dropped. In a later analysis, around 650 highly shared, low-generation-probability nucleotide sequences were removed to address suspected cross-contamination and a sequencing artifact. For each public chain, a later analysis derived a clonal expansion index from normalized ranks of inferred template counts within each repertoire. Generation probabilities in a later analysis came from a VDJ recombination model fitted to out-of-frame rearrangements, and those results were checked against IGoR. In a later analysis, hypergeometric tests were used to score TCR-TCR, TCR-HLA and TCR-CMV co-occurrence, with a repertoire-size bias correction applied to TCR pairs. In a later analysis, false discovery rates were estimated by permuting HLA or CMV assignments 20 times. A later analysis grouped co-occurring TCRs with DBSCAN, adding TCRdist sequence similarity when clustering within HLA-allele-positive subsets. Repertoires with fewer than 30,000 or more than 120,000 public chains were left out of co-occurrence clustering, as were a few repertoires with anomalous nucleotide sharing. TCRdb re-hosts the immuneACCESS table, in-frame sequences only. Its copies lack some clones; in the studies checked, an unresolved V gene accounts for under half of them, and the cause for the rest is not known. The V and J calls and clone size come from that table; D and trimming were worked out from the DNA. The table kept for this sample lists about 40,000 clones. The ten most abundant clones make up approximately 10% of the sample.

In the germline V gene, CDR1 corresponds to SGHVS and CDR2 to FQNEAQ. Deletion took 5 bases off V and 2 bases off J, with a span of 13 bases between the germline ends. The CDR3, cysteine through phenylalanine, is 16 amino acids long. Only the CDR3 portion is preserved as DNA: 48 bases, with reading frame beginning at the first base. Sequences were obtained from PBMCs. The rearranged segments are TRBV7-8 and TRBJ2-6, with no confident D gene call. The clonotype was recovered from a man aged 40-49 years in good health and CMV-seropositive. The CDR3 has the sequence CASSPTRIPGANVLTF. The bases read TGTGCCAGCAGCCCGACACGGATTCCTGGGGCCAACGTCCTGACTTTC.